This T cell receptor beta chain was found in a study of shared clonotypes between healthy human individuals. Background on the study: Samples came from a couple of female and a few male donors aged 18 to 49.

This clone is labeled as medium-sized. The antigen remains unidentified. The repertoire was sequenced with immunoSEQ multiplex PCR; TCRdb's copy has only in-frame clones and lacks some. Of fewer than 350,000 clones listed, around 86% are singletons. General study results and limits: Estimated clonotype richness was generally higher in naive than memory subsets.

V lost 3 bases and J 8 bases, leaving 11 bases between the germline ends. Germline V lookup: CDR1 SGDLS, CDR2 YYNGEE. The CDR3 runs to 13 residues. The receptor's source is a man aged 18 to 29 in good health. V is TRBV9 and J is TRBJ1-4, with a weak D call TRBD1 (5 bases). The sample taken for sequencing was memory CD8+ T cells sorted from blood. Noted subset: CD45RO+ cells pooled with CCR7-negative TemRA cells. The CDR3 sequence: CASSERGGEKLFF. The CDR3 nucleotides are TGTGCCAGCAGCGAAAGGGGAGGGGAAAAACTGTTTTTT.